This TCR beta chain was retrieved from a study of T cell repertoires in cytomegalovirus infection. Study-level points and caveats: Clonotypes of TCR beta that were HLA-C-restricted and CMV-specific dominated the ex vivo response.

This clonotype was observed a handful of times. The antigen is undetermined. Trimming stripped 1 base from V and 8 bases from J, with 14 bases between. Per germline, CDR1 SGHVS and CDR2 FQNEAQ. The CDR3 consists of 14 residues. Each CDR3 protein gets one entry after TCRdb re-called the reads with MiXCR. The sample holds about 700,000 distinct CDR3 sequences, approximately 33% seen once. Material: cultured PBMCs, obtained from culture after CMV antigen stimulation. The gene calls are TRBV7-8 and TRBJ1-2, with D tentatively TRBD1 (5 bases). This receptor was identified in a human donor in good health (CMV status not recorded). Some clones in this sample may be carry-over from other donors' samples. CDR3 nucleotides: TGTGCCAGCAGCTTAGATACAGGCGTGTTCGGCTACACCTTC. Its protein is CASSLDTGVFGYTF.